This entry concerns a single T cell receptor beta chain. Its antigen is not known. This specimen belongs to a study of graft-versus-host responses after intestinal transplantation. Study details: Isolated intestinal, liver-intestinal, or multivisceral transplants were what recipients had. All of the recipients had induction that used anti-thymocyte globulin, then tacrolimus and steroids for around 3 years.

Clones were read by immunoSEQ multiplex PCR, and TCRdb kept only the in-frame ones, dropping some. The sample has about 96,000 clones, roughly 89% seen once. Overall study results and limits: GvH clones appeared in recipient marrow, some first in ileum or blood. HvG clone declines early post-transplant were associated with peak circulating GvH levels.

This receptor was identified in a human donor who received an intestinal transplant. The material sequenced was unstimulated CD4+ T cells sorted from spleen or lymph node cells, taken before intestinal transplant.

The CDR3 here is CASTMTGSNEKLFF. DNA for the CDR3: TGTGCCAGCACCATGACAGGTTCTAATGAAAAACTGTTTTTT. The chain joins TRBV6-1 to TRBJ1-4; tentatively, D is TRBD1 (6 bases). There are 14 residues in the CDR3. V shed 7 bases and J shed 3 bases, with 12 bases lying between them. The germline V gene encodes CDR1 MNHNS and CDR2 SASEGT.